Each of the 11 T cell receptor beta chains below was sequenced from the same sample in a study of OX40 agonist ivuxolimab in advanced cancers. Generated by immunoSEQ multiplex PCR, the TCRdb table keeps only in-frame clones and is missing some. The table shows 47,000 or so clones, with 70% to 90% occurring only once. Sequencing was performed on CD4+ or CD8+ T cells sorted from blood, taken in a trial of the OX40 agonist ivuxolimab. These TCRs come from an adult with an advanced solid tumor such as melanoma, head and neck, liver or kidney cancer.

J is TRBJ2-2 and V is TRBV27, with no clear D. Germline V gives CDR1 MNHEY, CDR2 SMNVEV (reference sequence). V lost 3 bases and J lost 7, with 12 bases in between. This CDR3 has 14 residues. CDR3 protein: CASSFTAPGGELFF. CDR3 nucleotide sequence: TGTGCCAGCAGTTTTACCGCTCCGGGCGGGGAGCTGTTTTTT.

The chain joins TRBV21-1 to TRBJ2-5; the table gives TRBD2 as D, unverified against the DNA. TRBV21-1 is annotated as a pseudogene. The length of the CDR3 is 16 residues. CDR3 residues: CASSKAWTSGEETQYF. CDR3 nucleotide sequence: TGTGCCAGCAGCAAAGCTTGGACTAGCGGGGAAGAGACCCAGTACTTC.

The CDR3 DNA is TGTGCCAGCAGCTTGAAATCTAGGGGTCGCCACTATGGCTACACCTTC. This codes for CASSLKSRGRHYGYTF. The rearrangement uses TRBV7-9 and TRBJ1-2, with D possibly TRBD1 on 5 matching bases. Trimming pared 3 bases from V and 3 bases from J, leaving 17 bases between. The germline V gene has CDR1 SEHNR and CDR2 FQNEAQ (reference sequence). The CDR3 runs 16 residues.

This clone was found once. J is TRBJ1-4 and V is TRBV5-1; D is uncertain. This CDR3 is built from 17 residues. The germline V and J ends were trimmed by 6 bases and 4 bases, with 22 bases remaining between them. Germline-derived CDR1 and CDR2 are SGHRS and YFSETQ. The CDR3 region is CASNLADLGIINEKLFF. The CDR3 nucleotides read TGCGCCAGCAATCTCGCGGACCTGGGAATTATTAATGAAAAACTGTTTTTT.

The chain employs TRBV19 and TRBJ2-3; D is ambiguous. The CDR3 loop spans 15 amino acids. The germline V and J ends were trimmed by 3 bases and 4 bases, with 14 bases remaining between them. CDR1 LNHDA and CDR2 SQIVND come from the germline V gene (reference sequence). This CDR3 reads CASSMKGNRADTQYF. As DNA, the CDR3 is TGTGCCAGTAGTATGAAAGGGAATCGCGCAGATACGCAGTATTTT.

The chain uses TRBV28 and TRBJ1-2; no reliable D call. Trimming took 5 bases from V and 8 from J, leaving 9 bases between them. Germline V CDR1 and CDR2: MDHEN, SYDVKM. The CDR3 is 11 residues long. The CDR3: CASSTRLGYTF. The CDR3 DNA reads TGTGCCAGCAGTACCCGGCTGGGCTACACCTTC.

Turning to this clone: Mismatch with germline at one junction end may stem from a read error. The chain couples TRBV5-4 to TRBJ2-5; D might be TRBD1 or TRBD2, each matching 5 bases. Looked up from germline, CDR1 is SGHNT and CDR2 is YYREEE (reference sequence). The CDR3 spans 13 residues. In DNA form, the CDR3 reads TGCGCCAGCAGCCAAGAGGGGTGGGAGACCCAGTACTTC. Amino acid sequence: CASSQEGWETQYF. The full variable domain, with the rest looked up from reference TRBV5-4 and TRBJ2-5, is ETGVTQSPTHLIKTRGQQVTLRCSSQSGHNTVSWYQQALGQGPQFIFQYYREEENGRGNFPPRFSGLQFPNYSSELNVNALELDDSALYLCASSQEGWETQYFGPGTRLLVL.

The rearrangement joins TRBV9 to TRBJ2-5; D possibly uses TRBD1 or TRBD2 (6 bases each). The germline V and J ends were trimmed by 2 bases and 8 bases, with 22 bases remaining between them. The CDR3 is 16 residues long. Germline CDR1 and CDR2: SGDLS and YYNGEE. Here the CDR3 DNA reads TGTGCCAGCAGCGTCGAAAGGGGGGCGCCGATCGATACCCAGTACTTC. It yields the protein CASSVERGAPIDTQYF.

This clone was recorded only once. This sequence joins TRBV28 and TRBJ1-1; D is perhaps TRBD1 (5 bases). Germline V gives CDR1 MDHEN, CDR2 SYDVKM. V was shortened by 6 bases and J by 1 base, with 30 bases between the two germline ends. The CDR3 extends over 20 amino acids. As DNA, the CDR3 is TGTGCCAGCAGCGGGCCGACAGCCCAGCTCGGCTCTCTAGGGAACACTGAAGCTTTCTTT. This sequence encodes CASSGPTAQLGSLGNTEAFF.

CDR3 amino acids: CASAPEAFRGHEQYF. For the CDR3, the DNA is TGTGCCAGCGCGCCTGAAGCGTTCAGGGGGCATGAGCAGTACTTC. This chain joins TRBV27 and TRBJ2-7; TRBD1 matches 8 bases. V was pared by 8 bases and J by 7 bases, with 16 bases of the junction left unmatched. This CDR3 region has 15 residues. Germline V gene data show CDR1 as MNHEY and CDR2 as SMNVEV (reference sequence).

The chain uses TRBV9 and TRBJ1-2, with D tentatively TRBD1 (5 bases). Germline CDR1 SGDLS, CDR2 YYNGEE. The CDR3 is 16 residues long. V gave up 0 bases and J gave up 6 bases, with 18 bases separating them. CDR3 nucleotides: TGTGCCAGCAGCGTAGCTTCCGGAGGAGGGGCGGATGGCTACACCTTC. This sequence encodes CASSVASGGGADGYTF. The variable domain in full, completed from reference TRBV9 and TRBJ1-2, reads DSGVTQTPKHLITATGQRVTLRCSPRSGDLSVYWYQQSLDQGLQFLIQYYNGEERAKGNILERFSAQQFPDLHSELNLSSLELGDSALYFCASSVASGGGADGYTFGSGTRLTVV.